This T cell receptor beta chain emerged from a study of blood T cell repertoires in COVID-19. Study background: The United States, Italy and Spain were the sources of the acute and convalescent COVID-19 samples.

Germline lookup yields CDR1 SNHLY and CDR2 FYNNEI. The V and J ends lost 6 bases and 2 bases respectively, with 8 bases between them. This CDR3 contains 12 residues. Original data processing: Quantification of nucleated cells was approximated via reference gene primer amplification. Data came from immunoSEQ multiplex PCR; TCRdb stores just in-frame clones and leaves some out. Clonal size and the V and J genes are those of that table, whereas D and trimming came from the DNA. The sample contains 290,000 or so clones, around 87% of which appear only once. The sequenced sample was peripheral blood. The gene calls are TRBV2 and TRBJ2-7; possibly TRBD1 for D (6 bases). The sequence came from a man between 70 and 80 years old with acute or convalescent COVID-19. CDR3 amino acids: CASRRGTYEQYF. The CDR3 region has the DNA TGTGCCAGCAGGAGGGGGACCTACGAGCAGTACTTC.